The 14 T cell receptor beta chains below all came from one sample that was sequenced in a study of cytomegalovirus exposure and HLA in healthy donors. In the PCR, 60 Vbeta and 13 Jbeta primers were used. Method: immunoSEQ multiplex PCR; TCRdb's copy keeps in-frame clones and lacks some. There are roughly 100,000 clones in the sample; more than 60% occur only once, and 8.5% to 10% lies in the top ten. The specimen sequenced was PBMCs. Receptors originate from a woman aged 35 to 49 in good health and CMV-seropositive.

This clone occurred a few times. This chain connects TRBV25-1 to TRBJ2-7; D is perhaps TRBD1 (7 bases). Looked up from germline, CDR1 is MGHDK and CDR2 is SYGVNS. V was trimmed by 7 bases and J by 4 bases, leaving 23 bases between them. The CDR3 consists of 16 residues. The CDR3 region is CASMGTSWDSSYEQYF. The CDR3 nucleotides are TGTGCCAGCATGGGGACTTCTTGGGACAGCTCTTACGAGCAGTACTTC.

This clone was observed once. The CDR3 loop reads CASSSHRRNQPQHF. The CDR3, as DNA: TGTGCCAGCAGTTCTCACAGGAGAAATCAGCCCCAGCATTTT. V usage is TRBV27 and J usage is TRBJ1-5, with D possibly being TRBD1 (5 bases). Germline assignment: CDR1 MNHEY and CDR2 SMNVEV (reference sequence). CDR3 length equals 14 residues. Trimming removed 4 bases from V and 4 bases from J, with 11 bases in between.

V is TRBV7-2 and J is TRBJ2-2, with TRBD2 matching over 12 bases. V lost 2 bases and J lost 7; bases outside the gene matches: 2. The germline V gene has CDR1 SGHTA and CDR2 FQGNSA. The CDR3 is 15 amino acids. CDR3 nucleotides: TGTGCCAGCAGCTTATCTAGCGGGAGGGGCGGGGAGCTGTTTTTT. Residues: CASSLSSGRGGELFF.

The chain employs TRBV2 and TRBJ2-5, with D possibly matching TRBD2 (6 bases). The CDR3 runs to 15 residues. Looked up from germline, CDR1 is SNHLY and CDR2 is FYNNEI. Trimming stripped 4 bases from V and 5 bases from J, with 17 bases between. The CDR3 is CASSGQGLGRETQYF. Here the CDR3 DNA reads TGTGCCAGCAGTGGGCAGGGACTCGGTCGGGAGACCCAGTACTTC.

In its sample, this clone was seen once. The CDR3 loop reads CASEQGRTSEQYF. CDR3 DNA: TGTGCCAGCGAGCAGGGTAGGACGAGCGAGCAGTACTTC. The gene calls are TRBV6-5 and TRBJ2-7; D perhaps matches TRBD1 (5 bases). This CDR3 contains 13 residues. Germline-derived CDR1 and CDR2 are MNHEY and SVGAGI. V was trimmed by 8 bases and J by 6 bases, leaving 17 bases between them.

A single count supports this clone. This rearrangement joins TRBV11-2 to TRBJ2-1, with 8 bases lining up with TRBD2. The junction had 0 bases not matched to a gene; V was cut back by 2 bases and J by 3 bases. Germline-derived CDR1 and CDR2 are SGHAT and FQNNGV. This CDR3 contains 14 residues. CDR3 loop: CASSLTSGYNEQFF. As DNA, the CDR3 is TGTGCCAGCAGCTTAACTAGCGGCTACAATGAGCAGTTCTTC.

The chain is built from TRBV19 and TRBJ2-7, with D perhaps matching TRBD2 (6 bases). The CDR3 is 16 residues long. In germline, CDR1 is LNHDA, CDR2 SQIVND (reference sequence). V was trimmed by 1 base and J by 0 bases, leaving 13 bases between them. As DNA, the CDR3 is TGTGCCAGTAGTATAGGGTCAGGGAGGAGCTCCTACGAGCAGTACTTC. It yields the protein CASSIGSGRSSYEQYF. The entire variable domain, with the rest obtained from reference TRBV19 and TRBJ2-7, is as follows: DGGITQSPKYLFRKEGQNVTLSCEQNLNHDAMYWYRQDPGQGLRLIYYSQIVNDFQKGDIAEGYSVSREKKESFPLTVTSAQKNPTAFYLCASSIGSGRSSYEQYFGPGTRLTVT.

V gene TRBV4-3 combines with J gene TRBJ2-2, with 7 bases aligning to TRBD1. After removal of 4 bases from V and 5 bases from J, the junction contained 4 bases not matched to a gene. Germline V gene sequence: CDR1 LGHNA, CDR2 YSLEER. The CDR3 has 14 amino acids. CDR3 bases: TGCGCCAGCAGCCTAAGCAGGGGGACCGGGGAGCTGTTTTTT. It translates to CASSLSRGTGELFF.

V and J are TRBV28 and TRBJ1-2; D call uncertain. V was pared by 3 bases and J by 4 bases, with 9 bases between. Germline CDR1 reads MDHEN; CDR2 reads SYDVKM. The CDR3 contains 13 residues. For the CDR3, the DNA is TGTGCCAGCAGTTTTTTGGCTGGCTATGGCTACACCTTC. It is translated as CASSFLAGYGYTF.

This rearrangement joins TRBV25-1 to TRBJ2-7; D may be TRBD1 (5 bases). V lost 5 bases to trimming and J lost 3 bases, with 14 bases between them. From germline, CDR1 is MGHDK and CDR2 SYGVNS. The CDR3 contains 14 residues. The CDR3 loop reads CASSKGVSYYEQYF. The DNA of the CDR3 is TGTGCCAGCAGTAAAGGGGTCTCATACTACGAGCAGTACTTC.

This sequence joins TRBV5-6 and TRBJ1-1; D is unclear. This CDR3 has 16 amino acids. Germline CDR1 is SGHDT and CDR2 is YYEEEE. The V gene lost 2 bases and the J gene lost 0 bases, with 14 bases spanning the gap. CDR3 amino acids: CASSFSWEVLNTEAFF. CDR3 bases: TGTGCCAGCAGCTTTTCGTGGGAGGTTCTGAACACTGAAGCTTTCTTT.

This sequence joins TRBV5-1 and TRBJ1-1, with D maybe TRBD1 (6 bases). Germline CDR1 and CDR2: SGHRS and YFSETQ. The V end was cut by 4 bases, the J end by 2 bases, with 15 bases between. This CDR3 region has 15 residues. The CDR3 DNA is TGCGCCAGCAGCCAACTGGGGACAAGCAACACTGAAGCTTTCTTT. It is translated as CASSQLGTSNTEAFF.

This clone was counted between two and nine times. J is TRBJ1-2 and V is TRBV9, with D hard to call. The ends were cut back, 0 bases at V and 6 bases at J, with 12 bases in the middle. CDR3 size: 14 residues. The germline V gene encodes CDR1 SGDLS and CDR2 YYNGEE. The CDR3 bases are TGTGCCAGCAGCGTAGACATAAGGCGGGATGGCTACACCTTC. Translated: CASSVDIRRDGYTF.

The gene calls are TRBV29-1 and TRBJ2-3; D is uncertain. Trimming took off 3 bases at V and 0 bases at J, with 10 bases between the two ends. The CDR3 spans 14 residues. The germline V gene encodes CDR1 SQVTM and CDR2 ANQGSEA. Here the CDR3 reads CSVDRQTSTDTQYF. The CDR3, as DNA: TGCAGCGTTGACAGACAAACTAGCACAGATACGCAGTATTTT.